Described below is a single TCR beta chain sequence and its context. Antigen unknown. Germline V gene data show CDR1 as LGHDT and CDR2 as YNNKEL (reference sequence). Trimming cost V 4 bases and J 5 bases, with 18 bases left between them. This CDR3 spans 15 amino acids. Then a second PCR, running about 7 to 11 cycles, was carried out with a sample-barcoded 5' primer and a J-beta primer mix. A single record per CDR3 protein comes from TCRdb applying MiXCR to the 5' RACE reads. Among hundreds of thousands of distinct CDR3 sequences, about three fifths were seen once, and the ten largest hold roughly 22%. These data are taken from a study of blood T cells in healthy people across ages. Study-level results: TCR beta diversity per million T cells fell roughly linearly with age. Among long-lived donors, naive CD4+ cells were more numerous and diversity higher than in aged donors.

The chain recombines TRBV3-1 with TRBJ2-7; a weak D match, TRBD2 (6 bases). The clonotype originates from a man aged 25-45 years in good health. The sample was blood. The CDR3 here is CASSPGVDPRDEQYF. CDR3 DNA: TGTGCCAGCAGCCCGGGGGTCGACCCTAGGGACGAGCAGTACTTC.